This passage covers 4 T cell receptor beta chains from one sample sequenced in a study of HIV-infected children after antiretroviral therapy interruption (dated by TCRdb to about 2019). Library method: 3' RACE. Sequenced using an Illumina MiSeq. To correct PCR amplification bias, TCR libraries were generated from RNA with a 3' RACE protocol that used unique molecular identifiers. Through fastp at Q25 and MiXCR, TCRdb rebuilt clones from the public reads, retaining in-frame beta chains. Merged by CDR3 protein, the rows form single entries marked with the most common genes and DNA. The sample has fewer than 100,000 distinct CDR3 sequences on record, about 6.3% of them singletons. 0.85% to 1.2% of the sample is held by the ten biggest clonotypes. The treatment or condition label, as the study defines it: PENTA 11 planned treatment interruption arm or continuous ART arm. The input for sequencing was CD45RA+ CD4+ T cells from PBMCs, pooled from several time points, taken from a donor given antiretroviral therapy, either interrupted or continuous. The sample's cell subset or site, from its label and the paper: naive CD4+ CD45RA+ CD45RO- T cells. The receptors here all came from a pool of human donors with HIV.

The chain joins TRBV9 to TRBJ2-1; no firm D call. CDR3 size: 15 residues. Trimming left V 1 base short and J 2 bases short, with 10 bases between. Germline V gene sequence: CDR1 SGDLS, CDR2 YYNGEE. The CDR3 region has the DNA TGTGCCAGCAGCGTACGACCGCCACCCTACAATGAGCAGTTCTTC. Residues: CASSVRPPPYNEQFF.

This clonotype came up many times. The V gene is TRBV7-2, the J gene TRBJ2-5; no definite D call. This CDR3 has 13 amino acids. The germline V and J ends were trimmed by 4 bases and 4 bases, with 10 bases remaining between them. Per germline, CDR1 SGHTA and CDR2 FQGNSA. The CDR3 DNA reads TGTGCCAGCAGCTCCAGGCCAGGAGAGACCCAGTACTTC. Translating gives CASSSRPGETQYF.

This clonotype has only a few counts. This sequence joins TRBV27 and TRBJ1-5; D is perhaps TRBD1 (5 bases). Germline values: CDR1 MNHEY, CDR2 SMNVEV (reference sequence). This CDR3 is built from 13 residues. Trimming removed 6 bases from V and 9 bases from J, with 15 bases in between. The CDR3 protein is CASRPPGNGPQHF. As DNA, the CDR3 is TGTGCCAGCAGACCCCCAGGGAACGGGCCCCAGCATTTT.

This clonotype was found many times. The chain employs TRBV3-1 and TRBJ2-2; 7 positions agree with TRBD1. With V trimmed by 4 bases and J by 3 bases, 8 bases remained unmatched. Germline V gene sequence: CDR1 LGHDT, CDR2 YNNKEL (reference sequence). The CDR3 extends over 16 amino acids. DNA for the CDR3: TGTGCCAGCAGCCCCAGGGGGATCATCGACACCGGGGAGCTGTTTTTT. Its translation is CASSPRGIIDTGELFF.